This TCR beta chain was recorded in a study of blood T cell repertoires in COVID-19. This clone has a single count. Only in-frame clones appear in the TCRdb table, and some are missing; sequencing was by immunoSEQ multiplex PCR. The sample holds under 300,000 clones, 88% seen once. The length of the CDR3 is 15 residues. Looked up from germline, CDR1 is SGDLS and CDR2 is YYNGEE. Trimming at V came to 4 bases and at J to 1 base, leaving 5 bases not matched to a gene. This clonotype was sampled from a woman aged 55 to 70 in a cohort exposed to, infected with or recovered from COVID-19 (not recorded which). The chain combines TRBV9 with TRBJ2-3; 8 bases agree with TRBD2. Sequencing used PBMCs or T cells enriched from blood (not recorded which). The CDR3: CASSSGGFGTDTQYF. The CDR3 DNA reads TGTGCCAGCAGCTCGGGGGGGTTTGGCACAGATACGCAGTATTTT.